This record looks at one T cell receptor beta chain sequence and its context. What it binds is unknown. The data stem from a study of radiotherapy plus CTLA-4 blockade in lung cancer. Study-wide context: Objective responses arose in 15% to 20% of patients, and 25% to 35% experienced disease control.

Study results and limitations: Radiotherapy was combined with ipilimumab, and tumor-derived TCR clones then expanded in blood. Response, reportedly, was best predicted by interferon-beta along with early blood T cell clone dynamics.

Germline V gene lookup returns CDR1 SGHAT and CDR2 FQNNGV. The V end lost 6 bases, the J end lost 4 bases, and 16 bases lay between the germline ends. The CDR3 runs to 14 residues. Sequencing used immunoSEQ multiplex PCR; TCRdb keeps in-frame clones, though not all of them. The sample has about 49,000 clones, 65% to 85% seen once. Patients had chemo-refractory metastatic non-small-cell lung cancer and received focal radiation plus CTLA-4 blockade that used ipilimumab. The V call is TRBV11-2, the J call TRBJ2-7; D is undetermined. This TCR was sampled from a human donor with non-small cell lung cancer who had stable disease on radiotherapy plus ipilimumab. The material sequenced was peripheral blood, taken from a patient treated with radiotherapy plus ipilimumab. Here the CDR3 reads CASSRDTLVYEQYF. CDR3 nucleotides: TGTGCCAGCAGTCGAGACACCTTGGTGTACGAGCAGTACTTC.